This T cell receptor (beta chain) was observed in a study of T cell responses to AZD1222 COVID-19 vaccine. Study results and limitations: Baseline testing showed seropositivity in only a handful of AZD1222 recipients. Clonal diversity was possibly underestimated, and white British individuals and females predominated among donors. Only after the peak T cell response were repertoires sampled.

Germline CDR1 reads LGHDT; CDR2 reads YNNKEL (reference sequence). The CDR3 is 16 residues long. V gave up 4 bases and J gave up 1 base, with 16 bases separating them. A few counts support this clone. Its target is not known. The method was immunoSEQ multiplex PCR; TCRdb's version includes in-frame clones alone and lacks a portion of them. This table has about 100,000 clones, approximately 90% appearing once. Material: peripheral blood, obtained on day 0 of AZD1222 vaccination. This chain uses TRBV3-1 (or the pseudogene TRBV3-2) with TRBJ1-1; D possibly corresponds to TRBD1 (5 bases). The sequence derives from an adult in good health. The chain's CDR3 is CASSPAGGRTNTEAFF. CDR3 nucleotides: TGTGCCAGCAGCCCAGCCGGGGGAAGGACGAACACTGAAGCTTTCTTT.